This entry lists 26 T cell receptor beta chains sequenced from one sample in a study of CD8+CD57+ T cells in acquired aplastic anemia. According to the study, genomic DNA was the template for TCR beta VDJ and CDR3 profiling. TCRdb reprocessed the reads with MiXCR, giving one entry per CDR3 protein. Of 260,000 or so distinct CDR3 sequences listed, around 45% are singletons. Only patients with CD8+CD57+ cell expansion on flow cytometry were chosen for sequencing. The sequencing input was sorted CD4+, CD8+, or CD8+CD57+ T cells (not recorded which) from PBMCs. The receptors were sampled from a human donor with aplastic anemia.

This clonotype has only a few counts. This chain's CDR3 is CSVEVPKANTYEQYF. The CDR3 coding sequence is TGCAGCGTTGAGGTGCCCAAGGCAAATACCTACGAGCAGTACTTC. The rearrangement links TRBV29-1 to TRBJ2-7; D gene uncertain. The V and J ends lost 3 bases and 2 bases respectively, with 17 bases between them. CDR1 SQVTM and CDR2 ANQGSEA come from the germline V gene. CDR3 length: 15 amino acids.

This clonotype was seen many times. In DNA, the CDR3 is TGTGCCAGCAGTGTGGGACAGATCGGCTACGAGCAGTACTTC. It yields the protein CASSVGQIGYEQYF. The gene calls are TRBV27 and TRBJ2-7, with TRBD1 matching 7 bases. Germline CDR1 is MNHEY and CDR2 is SMNVEV (reference sequence). The V and J ends lost 5 bases and 3 bases, in that order; junction bases with no gene match: 7. The CDR3 loop spans 14 amino acids.

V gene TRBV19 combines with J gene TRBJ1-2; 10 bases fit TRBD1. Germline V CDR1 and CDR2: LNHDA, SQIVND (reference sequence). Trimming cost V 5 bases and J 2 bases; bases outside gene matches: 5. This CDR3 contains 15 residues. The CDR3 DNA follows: TGTGCCAGTAGTCCTTCGACAGGGGGCAACTATGGCTACACCTTC. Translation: CASSPSTGGNYGYTF.

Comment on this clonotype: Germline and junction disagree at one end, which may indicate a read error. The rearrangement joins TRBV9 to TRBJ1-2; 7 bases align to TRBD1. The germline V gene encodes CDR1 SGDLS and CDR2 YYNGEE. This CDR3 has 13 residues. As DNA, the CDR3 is TGTGCCAGCAGAAGACAGGGAGGCTATAGCTACACCTTC. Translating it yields CASRRQGGYSYTF. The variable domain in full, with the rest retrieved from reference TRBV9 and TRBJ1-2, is DSGVTQTPKHLITATGQRVTLRCSPRSGDLSVYWYQQSLDQGLQFLIQYYNGEERAKGNILERFSAQQFPDLHSELNLSSLELGDSALYFCASRRQGGYSYTFGSGTRLTVV.

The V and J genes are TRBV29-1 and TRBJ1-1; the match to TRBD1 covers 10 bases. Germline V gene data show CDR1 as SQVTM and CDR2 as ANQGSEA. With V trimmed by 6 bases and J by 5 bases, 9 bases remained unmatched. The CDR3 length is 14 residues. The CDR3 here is CSVFSGQGETEAFF. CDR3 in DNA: TGCAGCGTGTTTTCAGGACAGGGGGAGACTGAAGCTTTCTTT.

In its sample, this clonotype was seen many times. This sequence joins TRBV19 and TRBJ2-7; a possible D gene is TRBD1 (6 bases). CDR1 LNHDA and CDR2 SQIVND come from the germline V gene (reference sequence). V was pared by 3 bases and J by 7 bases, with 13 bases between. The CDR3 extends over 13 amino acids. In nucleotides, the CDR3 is TGTGCCAGTAGTATCCCAGGGGTGGTGGAGCAGTACTTC. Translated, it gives CASSIPGVVEQYF.

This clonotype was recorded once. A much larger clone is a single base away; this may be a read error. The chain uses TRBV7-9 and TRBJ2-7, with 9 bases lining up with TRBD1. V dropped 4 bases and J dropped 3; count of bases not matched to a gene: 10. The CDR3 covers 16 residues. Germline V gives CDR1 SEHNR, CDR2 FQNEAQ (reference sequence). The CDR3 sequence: CASSSEHGTGNYEQYF. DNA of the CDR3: TGTGCCAGCAGCTCCGAACACGGGACAGGGAACTACGAGCAGTACTTC.

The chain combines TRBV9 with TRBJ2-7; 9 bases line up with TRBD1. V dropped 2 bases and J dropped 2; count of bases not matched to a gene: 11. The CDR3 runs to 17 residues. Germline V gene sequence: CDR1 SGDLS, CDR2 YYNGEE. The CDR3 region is CASSVTGGGTTTYEQYF. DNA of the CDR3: TGTGCCAGCAGCGTTACAGGGGGCGGGACAACGACCTACGAGCAGTACTTC.

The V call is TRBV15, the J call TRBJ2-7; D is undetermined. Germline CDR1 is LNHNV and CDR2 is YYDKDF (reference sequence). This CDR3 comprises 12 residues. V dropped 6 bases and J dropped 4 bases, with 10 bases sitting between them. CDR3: CATSYQEYEQYF. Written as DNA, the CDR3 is TGTGCCACCAGTTATCAGGAGTACGAGCAGTACTTC.

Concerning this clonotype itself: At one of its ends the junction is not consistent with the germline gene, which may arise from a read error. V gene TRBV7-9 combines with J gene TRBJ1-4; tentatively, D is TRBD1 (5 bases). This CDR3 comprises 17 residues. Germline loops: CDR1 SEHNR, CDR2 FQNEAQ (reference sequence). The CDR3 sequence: CASSLHPTTVSNEKLSF. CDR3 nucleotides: TGTGCCAGCAGCCTACACCCGACGACAGTATCTAATGAAAAACTGTCTTTT.

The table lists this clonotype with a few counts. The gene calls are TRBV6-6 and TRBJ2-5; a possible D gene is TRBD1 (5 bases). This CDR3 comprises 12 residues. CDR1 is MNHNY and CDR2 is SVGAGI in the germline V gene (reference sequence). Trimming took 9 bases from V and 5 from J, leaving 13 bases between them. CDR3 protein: CASILGAETQYF. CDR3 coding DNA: TGTGCCAGTATTCTAGGGGCGGAGACCCAGTACTTC.

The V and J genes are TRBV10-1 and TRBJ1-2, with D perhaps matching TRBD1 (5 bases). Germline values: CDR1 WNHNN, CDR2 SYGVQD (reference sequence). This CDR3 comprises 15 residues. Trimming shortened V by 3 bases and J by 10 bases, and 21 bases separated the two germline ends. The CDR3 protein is CASSDPSRPTAPYTF. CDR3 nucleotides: TGCGCCAGCAGTGACCCTAGTCGCCCGACAGCTCCCTACACCTTC.

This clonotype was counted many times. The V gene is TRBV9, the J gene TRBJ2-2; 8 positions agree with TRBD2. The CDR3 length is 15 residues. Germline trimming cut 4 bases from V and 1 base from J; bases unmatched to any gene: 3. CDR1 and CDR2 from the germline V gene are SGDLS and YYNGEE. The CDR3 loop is CASSPSGLNTGELFF. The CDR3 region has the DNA TGTGCCAGCAGCCCTAGCGGGTTGAACACCGGGGAGCTGTTTTTT.

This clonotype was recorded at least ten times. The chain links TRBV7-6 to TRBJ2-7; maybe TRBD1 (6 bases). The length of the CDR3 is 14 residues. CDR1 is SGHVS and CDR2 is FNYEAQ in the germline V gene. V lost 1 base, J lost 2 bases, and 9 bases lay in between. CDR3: CASSLGKGAYEQYF. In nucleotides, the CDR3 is TGTGCCAGCAGCTTAGGCAAGGGGGCCTACGAGCAGTACTTC.

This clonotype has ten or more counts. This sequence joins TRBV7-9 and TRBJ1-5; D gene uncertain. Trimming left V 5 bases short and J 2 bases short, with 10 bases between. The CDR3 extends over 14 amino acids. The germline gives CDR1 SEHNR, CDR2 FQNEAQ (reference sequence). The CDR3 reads CASSPREGNQPQHF. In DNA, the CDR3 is TGTGCCAGCAGCCCTCGAGAGGGCAATCAGCCCCAGCATTTT.

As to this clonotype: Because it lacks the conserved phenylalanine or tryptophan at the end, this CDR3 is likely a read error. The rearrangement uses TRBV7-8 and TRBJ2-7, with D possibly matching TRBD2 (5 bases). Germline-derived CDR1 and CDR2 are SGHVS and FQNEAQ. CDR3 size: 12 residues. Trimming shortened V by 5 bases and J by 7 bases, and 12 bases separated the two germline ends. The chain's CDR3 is CASSQDWGEQYS. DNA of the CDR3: TGTGCCAGCAGCCAGGACTGGGGAGAGCAGTACTCC.

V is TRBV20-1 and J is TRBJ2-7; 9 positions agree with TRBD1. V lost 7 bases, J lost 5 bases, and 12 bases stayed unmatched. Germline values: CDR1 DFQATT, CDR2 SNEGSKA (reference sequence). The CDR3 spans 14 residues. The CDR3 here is CSEAGGTGYNEQYF. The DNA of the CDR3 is TGCAGTGAAGCGGGTGGGACAGGGTACAACGAGCAGTACTTC.

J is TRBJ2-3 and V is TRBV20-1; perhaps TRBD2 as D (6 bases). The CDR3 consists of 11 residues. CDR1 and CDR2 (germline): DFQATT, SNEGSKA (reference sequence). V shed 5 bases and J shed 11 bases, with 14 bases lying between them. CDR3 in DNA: TGCAGTGCTCTAACTAGCAATGAGCAGTATTTT. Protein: CSALTSNEQYF.

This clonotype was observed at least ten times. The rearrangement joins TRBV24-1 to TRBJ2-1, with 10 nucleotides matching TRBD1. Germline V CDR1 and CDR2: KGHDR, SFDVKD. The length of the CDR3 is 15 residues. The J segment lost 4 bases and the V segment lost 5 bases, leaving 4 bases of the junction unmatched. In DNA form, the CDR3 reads TGTGCCACCAGTGTTCCGGGACAGGGGTACAATGAGCAGTTCTTC. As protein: CATSVPGQGYNEQFF.

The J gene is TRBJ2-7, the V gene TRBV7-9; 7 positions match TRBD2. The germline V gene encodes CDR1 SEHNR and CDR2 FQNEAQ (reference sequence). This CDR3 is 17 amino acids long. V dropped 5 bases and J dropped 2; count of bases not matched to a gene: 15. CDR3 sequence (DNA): TGTGCCAGCAGCACCGACGTCCTAGCGGCTACACCCTACGAGCAGTACTTC. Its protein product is CASSTDVLAATPYEQYF.

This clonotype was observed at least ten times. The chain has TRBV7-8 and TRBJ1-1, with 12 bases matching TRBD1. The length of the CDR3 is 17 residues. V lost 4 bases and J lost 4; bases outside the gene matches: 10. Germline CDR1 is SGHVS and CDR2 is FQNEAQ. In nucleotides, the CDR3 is TGTGCCAGCAGCTGGGACAGGGGGCCCGGTAGCGGCACTGAAGCTTTCTTT. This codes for CASSWDRGPGSGTEAFF.

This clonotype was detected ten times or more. CDR3 region: CATSRAQGPHEQYF. CDR3 nucleotide sequence: TGTGCCACCAGCAGAGCACAGGGGCCCCACGAGCAGTACTTC. V gene TRBV15 combines with J gene TRBJ2-7; 7 bases fit TRBD1. Germline CDR1 reads LNHNV; CDR2 reads YYDKDF (reference sequence). The CDR3 runs to 14 residues. V dropped 1 base and J dropped 5; count of bases not matched to a gene: 5.

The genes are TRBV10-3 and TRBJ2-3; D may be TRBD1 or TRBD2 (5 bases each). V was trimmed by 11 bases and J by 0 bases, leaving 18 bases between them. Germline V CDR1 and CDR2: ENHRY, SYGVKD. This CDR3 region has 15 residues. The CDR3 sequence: CASTQQDSSTDTQYF. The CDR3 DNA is TGTGCCTCCACTCAACAGGACTCTAGCACAGATACGCAGTATTTT.

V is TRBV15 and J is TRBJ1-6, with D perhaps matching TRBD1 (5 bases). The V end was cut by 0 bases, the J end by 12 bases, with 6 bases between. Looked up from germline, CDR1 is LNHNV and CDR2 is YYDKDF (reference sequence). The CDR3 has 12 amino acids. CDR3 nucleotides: TGTGCCACCAGCAGAGATGGGGGACCCCTCCACTTT. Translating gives CATSRDGGPLHF.

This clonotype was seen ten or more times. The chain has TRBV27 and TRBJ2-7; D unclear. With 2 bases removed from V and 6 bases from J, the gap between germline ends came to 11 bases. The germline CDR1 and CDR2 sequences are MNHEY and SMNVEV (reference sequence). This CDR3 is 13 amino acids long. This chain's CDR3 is CASSLGRVSEQYF. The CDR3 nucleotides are TGTGCCAGCAGTTTAGGTAGGGTATCCGAGCAGTACTTC.

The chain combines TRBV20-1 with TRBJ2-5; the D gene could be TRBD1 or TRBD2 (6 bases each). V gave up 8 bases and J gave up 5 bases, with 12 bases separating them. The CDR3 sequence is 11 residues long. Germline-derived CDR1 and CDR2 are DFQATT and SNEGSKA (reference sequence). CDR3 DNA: TGCAGTAAGCGAGGGGGGGAGACCCAGTACTTC. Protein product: CSKRGGETQYF.